Presented here are 28 T cell receptor beta chains from one specimen sequenced in a study of monozygotic twins with inflammatory bowel disease. No DNA is given; TCRdb re-called the 5' RACE reads and lists each CDR3 protein once. In all, the sample yields roughly 160,000 distinct CDR3 sequences. The sequenced sample was blood. The receptors were sampled from a human donor with ulcerative colitis or Crohn's disease, or a healthy co-twin of an affected twin (not recorded which).

V gene TRBV24-1 combines with J gene TRBJ1-4; the D call of TRBD1 rests on TCRdb alone, since no DNA is present to check it. From germline, CDR1 is KGHDR and CDR2 SFDVKD. This CDR3 is 16 amino acids long. This chain's CDR3 is CATSDPAQGGGEKLFF.

This chain links TRBV6-2 or TRBV6-3 with TRBJ1-1; TCRdb picks TRBD1, but there is no DNA to check that call. The CDR3 length is 13 residues. Germline CDR1 and CDR2: MNHEY and SVGEGT. The CDR3 here is CASSSGSYTEAFF.

J is TRBJ1-1 and V is TRBV3-1; checking the TCRdb D call of TRBD1 is not possible without DNA. Germline V gene data show CDR1 as LGHDT and CDR2 as YNNKEL (reference sequence). The CDR3 runs 13 residues. The CDR3 sequence: CASSPGTVTEAFF.

The chain recombines TRBV19 with TRBJ2-1; the TRBD1 assignment by TCRdb is unverifiable without DNA. Germline CDR1 and CDR2: LNHDA and SQIVND (reference sequence). There are 15 residues in the CDR3. CDR3 sequence: CASENAGTAYNEQFF.

CDR3 residues: CASSPGTVNQPQHF. V and J are TRBV7-8 and TRBJ1-5; the TRBD1 assignment by TCRdb is unverifiable without DNA. CDR3 length equals 14 residues. Germline V gene sequence: CDR1 SGHVS, CDR2 FQNEAQ.

The V and J genes are TRBV5-1 and TRBJ1-5; no DNA is available, so the TRBD1 call from TCRdb remains unchecked. The CDR3 is made up of 18 amino acids. From germline, CDR1 is SGHRS and CDR2 YFSETQ. CDR3 sequence: CASSPGPEWQGRGQPQHF.

The CDR3 here is CASNSQQGEGQPQHF. The rearrangement links TRBV4-2 to TRBJ1-5; there is no DNA to check the TCRdb D call of TRBD1. The CDR3 is 15 amino acids. The germline CDR1 and CDR2 sequences are LGHNA and YNFKEQ.

V gene TRBV11-2 combines with J gene TRBJ2-7; with no DNA, the TCRdb D assignment of TRBD2 cannot be verified. Germline values: CDR1 SGHAT, CDR2 FQNNGV. This CDR3 spans 15 amino acids. The CDR3 sequence is CASSPLLRGSYEQYF.

The V call is TRBV20-1, the J call TRBJ2-7. From germline, CDR1 is DFQATT and CDR2 SNEGSKA (reference sequence). The CDR3 is 13 residues long. CDR3 protein: CSARRGSDYEQYF.

J is TRBJ2-5 and V is TRBV28; lacking DNA, the TRBD1 call made by TCRdb goes unchecked. Per the germline V gene, CDR1 is MDHEN and CDR2 is SYDVKM. CDR3 length equals 11 residues. CDR3 loop: CASSSRKTQYF.

V gene TRBV18 combines with J gene TRBJ1-5; TCRdb selects TRBD1, and the lack of DNA leaves this call unchecked. The CDR3 has 15 residues. Germline V gene lookup returns CDR1 KGHSH and CDR2 LQKENI. The CDR3 loop reads CASSPPGQFNQPQHF.

The rearrangement joins TRBV20-1 to TRBJ1-5; TCRdb's D gene call, TRBD1, goes unchecked for lack of DNA. This CDR3 contains 14 residues. The V gene's germline CDR1 is DFQATT and CDR2 SNEGSKA (reference sequence). The CDR3 is CSAVRAERNQPQHF.

The chain carries TRBV12-3 or TRBV12-4 and TRBJ1-5; TCRdb selects TRBD1, and the lack of DNA leaves this call unchecked. The CDR3 totals 13 residues. The CDR3 here is CASTQGGNQPQHF.

The chain uses TRBV7-9 and TRBJ1-1; TCRdb's D call of TRBD1 is untestable without DNA. CDR3 length equals 13 residues. Germline values: CDR1 SEHNR, CDR2 FQNEAQ (reference sequence). The CDR3 is CASRPGTGAEAFF.

The V gene is TRBV2, the J gene TRBJ2-6; as DNA is missing, the TRBD1 call by TCRdb cannot be tested. Germline CDR1 SNHLY, CDR2 FYNNEI. This CDR3 has 18 residues. The CDR3 is CASSRGRGVISGANVLTF.

The rearrangement uses TRBV5-4 and TRBJ2-3. There are 14 residues in the CDR3. Germline V CDR1 and CDR2: SGHNT, YYREEE (reference sequence). The CDR3 region is CASSYYYSTDTQYF.

The chain is built from TRBV6-5 and TRBJ2-3. CDR1 MNHEY and CDR2 SVGAGI come from the germline V gene. The CDR3 spans 14 residues. CDR3 in amino acids: CASSYHTSTDTQYF.

This CDR3 reads CASSLDLRSGYGYTF. The chain joins TRBV5-1 to TRBJ1-2. This CDR3 spans 15 amino acids. Looked up from germline, CDR1 is SGHRS and CDR2 is YFSETQ.

This sequence joins TRBV5-1 and TRBJ1-1. Germline V gives CDR1 SGHRS, CDR2 YFSETQ. CDR3 length: 14 amino acids. CDR3 loop: CASSFGQLNTEAFF.

The rearrangement uses TRBV7-8 and TRBJ2-1. In germline, CDR1 is SGHVS, CDR2 FQNEAQ. The CDR3 sequence is 14 residues long. CDR3 amino acids: CASTLAYSYNEQFF. The full variable domain, in which reference TRBV7-8 and TRBJ2-1 provide the parts outside the CDR3, is GAGVSQSPRYKVAKRGQDVALRCDPISGHVSLFWYQQALGQGPEFLTYFQNEAQLDKSGLPSDRFFAERPEGSVSTLKIQRTQQEDSAVYLCASTLAYSYNEQFFGPGTRLTVL.

The CDR3 loop reads CASSPMTGKEQFF. J is TRBJ2-1 and V is TRBV12-3 or TRBV12-4; TCRdb calls TRBD1, which cannot be checked without DNA. The CDR3 runs to 13 residues.

This chain links TRBV28 with TRBJ2-2. This CDR3 is built from 13 residues. Germline V gives CDR1 MDHEN, CDR2 SYDVKM. The CDR3 reads CAAGRGDTGELFF.

This chain connects TRBV20-1 to TRBJ2-7; there is no DNA to check the TCRdb D call of TRBD1. The CDR3 has 14 residues. Germline V gives CDR1 DFQATT, CDR2 SNEGSKA (reference sequence). Here the CDR3 reads CSAYTGVASYEQYF.

The chain is built from TRBV18 and TRBJ1-1; there is no DNA to check the TCRdb D call of TRBD1. CDR1 and CDR2 (germline): KGHSH, LQKENI. The CDR3 loop spans 16 amino acids. CDR3 in amino acids: CASSPGTGTFNTEAFF.

The chain uses TRBV5-1 and TRBJ1-1. The CDR3 has 15 residues. Germline lookup yields CDR1 SGHRS and CDR2 YFSETQ. CDR3 protein: CASSLGSLSNTEAFF.

The V call is TRBV5-1, the J call TRBJ2-3; TCRdb selects TRBD2, and the lack of DNA leaves this call unchecked. The CDR3 loop spans 16 amino acids. Germline V lookup: CDR1 SGHRS, CDR2 YFSETQ. The chain's CDR3 is CASSKDSGSTTDTQYF.

This chain uses TRBV9 with TRBJ2-1; checking the TCRdb D call of TRBD1 is not possible without DNA. The CDR3 covers 15 residues. Germline CDR1 SGDLS, CDR2 YYNGEE. The CDR3: CASSPPVSSYNEQFF.

This sequence joins TRBV5-1 and TRBJ1-2; the D gene TCRdb calls, TRBD1, cannot be checked with no DNA. Germline values: CDR1 SGHRS, CDR2 YFSETQ. The CDR3 is 13 amino acids. The CDR3 is CASSEGAGYGYTF.